The 31 T cell receptor beta chains given below trace back to one sample, sequenced in a study of vaccination effects on CD4 cells after COVID-19. These receptors' targets are unknown. Using viral peptide pools, the ViraFEST assay grew out antigen-specific CD4+ T cells prior to sequencing. When around ten days of culture had elapsed, CD4+ T cells were isolated. SARS-CoV-2 infected the person between March and December 2020, as confirmed by PCR. Participants each got two BNT162b2 or mRNA-1273 vaccine doses. Generated by immunoSEQ multiplex PCR, the TCRdb table keeps only in-frame clones and is missing some. The sample carries under 15,000 clones, 75% to 80% recorded once. Sequenced here: CD4+ T cells from PBMCs cultured with HCoV-NL63 spike peptides, sampled after COVID-19 vaccination. These receptors came from a human donor who had a prior SARS-CoV-2 infection.

The V gene is TRBV5-6, the J gene TRBJ2-3, with 14 positions matching TRBD2. Germline assignment: CDR1 SGHDT and CDR2 YYEEEE. V was pared by 3 bases and J by 0 bases, with 3 bases of the junction left unmatched. The CDR3 contains 17 residues. The CDR3 region is CASSWTSGGLSTDTQYF. DNA of the CDR3: TGTGCCAGCAGCTGGACTAGCGGGGGGCTAAGCACAGATACGCAGTATTTT. Combining the CDR3 with reference TRBV5-6 and TRBJ2-3 gives the whole variable domain DAGVTQSPTHLIKTRGQQVTLRCSPKSGHDTVSWYQQALGQGPQFIFQYYEEEERQRGNFPDRFSGHQFPNYSSELNVNALLLGDSALYLCASSWTSGGLSTDTQYFGPGTRLTVL.

This chain joins TRBV6-5 and TRBJ1-3; 8 bases agree with TRBD1. J lost 3 bases, V lost 8 bases, and 3 bases had no gene match. Germline-derived CDR1 and CDR2 are MNHEY and SVGAGI. This CDR3 is 13 amino acids long. The CDR3 sequence: CASDRGYGNTIYF. The CDR3, as DNA: TGTGCCAGCGACAGGGGTTATGGAAACACCATATATTTT.

This sequence joins TRBV5-1 and TRBJ2-3; TRBD2 agrees at 8 bases. The CDR3 contains 16 residues. V was pared by 1 base and J by 4 bases, with 8 bases of the junction left unmatched. The germline gives CDR1 SGHRS, CDR2 YFSETQ. Here the CDR3 reads CASSLWSGGISDTQYF. The CDR3 bases are TGCGCCAGCAGCTTGTGGTCGGGGGGGATCTCAGATACGCAGTATTTT.

The genes are TRBV7-2 and TRBJ1-4; 9 bases fit TRBD1. The germline gives CDR1 SGHTA, CDR2 FQGNSA. Germline trimming cut 1 base from V and 14 bases from J; bases unmatched to any gene: 11. This CDR3 is built from 15 residues. This CDR3 is CASSLERTAGTGLFF. The CDR3 DNA reads as TGTGCCAGCAGCTTAGAACGAACCGCCGGGACAGGGCTGTTTTTT.

As concerns this clone: This CDR3 is also generated by other DNA sequences in the sample. V usage is TRBV9 and J usage is TRBJ2-5; TRBD2 matches at 12 bases. This CDR3 has 17 residues. Unmatched junction bases numbered 8, after V lost 0 bases and J lost 5 bases. The germline CDR1 and CDR2 sequences are SGDLS and YYNGEE. CDR3 DNA: TGTGCCAGCAGCGTAGCTAACCTAGCGGGGGGGCAGGAGACCCAGTACTTC. It codes for CASSVANLAGGQETQYF.

The chain recombines TRBV10-3 with TRBJ2-3, with D unclear. Germline V gene lookup returns CDR1 ENHRY and CDR2 SYGVKD. The ends were cut back, 0 bases at V and 8 bases at J, with 18 bases in the middle. The CDR3 is 16 amino acids. In DNA, the CDR3 is TGTGCCATCAGTGAGTCGAGTGGGATCCAAGTTACTACGCAGTATTTT. Amino acids: CAISESSGIQVTTQYF.

The chain combines TRBV2 with TRBJ1-1; the match to TRBD1 covers 9 bases. This CDR3 spans 15 amino acids. J lost 4 bases, V lost 2 bases, and 5 bases had no gene match. Germline V lookup: CDR1 SNHLY, CDR2 FYNNEI. The CDR3 region is CASSELGTGTTEAFF. The CDR3 nucleotides are TGTGCCAGCAGTGAACTAGGGACAGGGACCACTGAAGCTTTCTTT.

The J gene is TRBJ1-4, the V gene TRBV19; 8 positions agree with TRBD1. The CDR3 totals 13 residues. Germline V gives CDR1 LNHDA, CDR2 SQIVND (reference sequence). Unmatched junction bases numbered 5, after V lost 7 bases and J lost 7 bases. The CDR3 DNA follows: TGTGCCAGTACCGAGGACAGGGTTGAAAAACTGTTTTTT. Translation gives CASTEDRVEKLFF.

The CDR3, as DNA: TGTGCCAGCTCACCCGTCGGACCCGCGAACACCGGGGAGCTGTTTTTT. The encoded protein is CASSPVGPANTGELFF. This rearrangement joins TRBV18 to TRBJ2-2; unclear D gene. Deletions cut 3 bases from V and 0 bases from J, with 11 bases between. CDR1 and CDR2 from the germline V gene are KGHSH and LQKENI. This CDR3 has 16 residues.

The gene calls are TRBV28 and TRBJ1-2; TRBD1 agrees at 9 bases. Germline V gene sequence: CDR1 MDHEN, CDR2 SYDVKM. The CDR3 length is 19 residues. J was trimmed by 1 base and V by 6 bases; bases with no gene match: 18. This CDR3 is CASSSLLGRDRAVNYGYTF. Here the CDR3 DNA reads TGTGCCAGCAGCTCCCTCCTGGGGCGGGACAGGGCTGTTAACTATGGCTACACCTTC.

The V and J genes are TRBV18 and TRBJ2-5; the D is unclear. Trimming left V 0 bases short and J 5 bases short, with 10 bases between. Germline loops: CDR1 KGHSH, CDR2 LQKENI. This CDR3 is 14 amino acids long. CDR3 bases: TGTGCCAGCTCACCACCGTCGGGTTCGGAGACCCAGTACTTC. The encoded protein is CASSPPSGSETQYF.

The chain employs TRBV29-1 and TRBJ2-1, with D perhaps TRBD1 (5 bases). Trimming cost V 1 base and J 9 bases, with 19 bases left between them. The length of the CDR3 is 15 residues. CDR1 and CDR2 (germline): SQVTM, ANQGSEA. The CDR3 sequence is CSVEGASTGAAEQFF. CDR3 bases: TGCAGCGTTGAAGGGGCCTCCACTGGGGCGGCTGAGCAGTTCTTC.

The chain combines TRBV27 with TRBJ2-7, with a tentative D call TRBD1 (6 bases). This CDR3 is built from 13 residues. Trimming cost V 5 bases and J 6 bases, with 14 bases left between them. CDR1 and CDR2 from the germline V gene are MNHEY and SMNVEV (reference sequence). CDR3 nucleotides: TGTGCCAGCAGTCGAACCCCGACAGGCGAGCAGTACTTC. Encoded protein: CASSRTPTGEQYF.

This sequence joins TRBV4-2 and TRBJ2-7; D not resolved. The CDR3 contains 16 residues. Germline V gives CDR1 LGHNA, CDR2 YNFKEQ. Trimming stripped 4 bases from V and 1 base from J, with 17 bases between. The CDR3 loop is CASSLSQVTPSYEQYF. The CDR3 nucleotides read TGTGCCAGCAGCCTCTCCCAGGTCACTCCTTCCTACGAGCAGTACTTC.

This chain uses TRBV5-4 with TRBJ1-2, with D maybe TRBD1 (5 bases). V was clipped by 0 bases and J by 2 bases, with 14 bases between them. This CDR3 region has 16 residues. CDR1 and CDR2 from the germline V gene are SGHNT and YYREEE (reference sequence). The CDR3, as DNA: TGTGCCAGCAGCTTGGACGCGACAGTTTTGAACTATGGCTACACCTTC. It specifies CASSLDATVLNYGYTF.

This clone was counted between two and nine times. The genes are TRBV2 and TRBJ1-1; D is undetermined. The CDR3 length is 13 residues. The germline V gene encodes CDR1 SNHLY and CDR2 FYNNEI. The V and J ends lost 8 bases and 5 bases respectively, with 15 bases between them. The DNA of the CDR3 is TGTGCCAGCGGATCAGCCCAACGGACTGAAGCTTTCTTT. It yields the protein CASGSAQRTEAFF.

This clone was found a few times. The chain combines TRBV4-2 with TRBJ1-6, with 9 nucleotides matching TRBD1. Per germline, CDR1 LGHNA and CDR2 YNFKEQ. The trim removed 1 base at V and 4 bases at J, leaving 5 bases unmatched. The CDR3 runs to 17 residues. The CDR3 region has the DNA TGTGCCAGCAGCCAAGGACGACAGGGGGGTTATAATTCACCCCTCCACTTT. As protein: CASSQGRQGGYNSPLHF.

J is TRBJ2-7 and V is TRBV2; TRBD2 agrees at 13 bases. V gave up 5 bases and J gave up 3 bases; unmatched junction bases: 4. There are 15 residues in the CDR3. From germline, CDR1 is SNHLY and CDR2 FYNNEI. The CDR3 region is CASSPLAGGDYEQYF. For the CDR3, the DNA is TGTGCCAGCAGTCCACTAGCGGGAGGGGACTACGAGCAGTACTTC.

This clone is medium-sized in the sample. This chain joins TRBV30 and TRBJ1-3; unclear D gene. The CDR3 spans 12 residues. Between the trimmed V and J ends, which lost 2 bases and 4 bases, there was a span of 6 bases. The germline gives CDR1 GTSNPN, CDR2 SVGIG (reference sequence). CDR3 residues: CAWSKGGNTIYF. The CDR3 DNA sequence: TGTGCCTGGAGTAAAGGGGGAAACACCATATATTTT.

CDR3 amino acids: CATSRDQGRSATQYF. The DNA for the CDR3 is TGTGCCACCAGCAGAGATCAAGGGAGGTCCGCGACCCAGTACTTC. V and J are TRBV15 and TRBJ2-5; possible D gene TRBD2, 6 bases. Looked up from germline, CDR1 is LNHNV and CDR2 is YYDKDF (reference sequence). This CDR3 region has 15 residues. The V end was cut by 0 bases, the J end by 7 bases, with 15 bases between.

The chain carries TRBV10-3 and TRBJ1-1, with TRBD1 matching 9 bases. V dropped 6 bases and J dropped 2; count of bases not matched to a gene: 4. This CDR3 is 14 amino acids long. The germline V gene encodes CDR1 ENHRY and CDR2 SYGVKD. The DNA of the CDR3 is TGTGCCATCAGAGGGACAGGGTTTAACACTGAAGCTTTCTTT. Translation gives CAIRGTGFNTEAFF.

The rearrangement uses TRBV4-2 and TRBJ2-6; D not certain. V was trimmed by 6 bases and J by 3 bases, leaving 18 bases between them. Per the germline V gene, CDR1 is LGHNA and CDR2 is YNFKEQ. CDR3 length equals 17 residues. CDR3: CASSPTDRSFGANVLTF. CDR3 nucleotides: TGTGCCAGCAGTCCCACTGATAGGAGCTTTGGGGCCAACGTCCTGACTTTC.

This clone has only a few counts. This sequence joins TRBV7-6 and TRBJ2-1; possibly TRBD2 for D (6 bases). Trimming shortened V by 1 base and J by 6 bases, and 16 bases separated the two germline ends. From germline, CDR1 is SGHVS and CDR2 FNYEAQ. The CDR3 spans 16 residues. The CDR3 here is CASSLVRTTRINEQFF. For the CDR3, the DNA is TGTGCCAGCAGCTTAGTAAGGACTACCCGGATCAATGAGCAGTTCTTC.

CDR3 residues: CASSGPRGSSYNSPLHF. The CDR3 DNA is TGTGCCAGCAGCGGGCCGCGGGGGAGCTCCTATAATTCACCCCTCCACTTT. J is TRBJ1-6 and V is TRBV5-6, with a tentative D call TRBD1 (5 bases). Germline-derived CDR1 and CDR2 are SGHDT and YYEEEE. V lost 4 bases, J lost 0 bases, and 14 bases lay in between. The CDR3 runs to 17 residues.

This clone came up once. The rearrangement uses TRBV29-1 and TRBJ2-3; D uncertain. Trimming removed 3 bases at V and 6 bases at J, with 7 bases between. The germline gives CDR1 SQVTM, CDR2 ANQGSEA. The CDR3 is 11 amino acids. CDR3 sequence: CSVEPGDTQYF. In nucleotides, the CDR3 is TGCAGCGTTGAGCCCGGGGATACGCAGTATTTT.

The chain recombines TRBV9 with TRBJ1-2, with D perhaps TRBD1 (5 bases). The CDR3 consists of 17 residues. Deletions cut 0 bases from V and 0 bases from J, with 15 bases between. The V gene's germline CDR1 is SGDLS and CDR2 YYNGEE. CDR3 in DNA: TGTGCCAGCAGCGTAGGGGGCAGGGCCCGTGCTAACTATGGCTACACCTTC. Its translation is CASSVGGRARANYGYTF.

This sequence joins TRBV6-6 and TRBJ1-5, with D hard to call. V was clipped by 4 bases and J by 0 bases, with 13 bases between them. CDR3 length equals 16 residues. From germline, CDR1 is MNHNY and CDR2 SVGAGI (reference sequence). The CDR3 is CASSFRPGNSNQPQHF. CDR3 DNA sequence: TGTGCCAGCAGTTTCCGCCCCGGGAATAGCAATCAGCCCCAGCATTTT.

The sample holds a few counts of this clone. The V and J genes are TRBV5-4 and TRBJ1-2; D remains unclear. The CDR3 contains 15 residues. Germline V lookup: CDR1 SGHNT, CDR2 YYREEE (reference sequence). Trimming stripped 3 bases from V and 0 bases from J, with 12 bases between. The CDR3 sequence: CASSSGLPANYGYTF. For the CDR3, the DNA is TGTGCCAGCAGCTCTGGGTTGCCAGCTAACTATGGCTACACCTTC.

This chain uses TRBV3-1 (or the pseudogene TRBV3-2) with TRBJ1-6; tentative D call: TRBD1 (5 bases). The CDR3 is made up of 14 amino acids. The V gene lost 5 bases and the J gene lost 9 bases, with 14 bases spanning the gap. Germline assignment: CDR1 LGHDT and CDR2 YNNKEL (reference sequence). The CDR3 sequence: CASSSGDGGSPLHF. CDR3 nucleotides: TGTGCCAGCAGCTCCGGGGACGGGGGTTCACCCCTCCACTTT.

The chain has TRBV2 and TRBJ2-5; D may be TRBD2 (5 bases). This CDR3 region has 14 residues. V was shortened by 2 bases and J by 4 bases, with 11 bases between the two germline ends. The germline CDR1 and CDR2 sequences are SNHLY and FYNNEI. CDR3 sequence reads: CASSEYASGETQYF. The CDR3 DNA is TGTGCCAGCAGTGAATATGCCAGCGGAGAGACCCAGTACTTC.

The genes are TRBV4-1 and TRBJ1-5, with unresolved D. V lost 4 bases to trimming and J lost 0 bases, with 10 bases between them. The CDR3 has 15 residues. Germline assignment: CDR1 MGHRA and CDR2 YSYEKL. CDR3 protein: CASSRFKDSNQPQHF. The CDR3, as DNA: TGCGCCAGCAGCCGTTTTAAGGATAGCAATCAGCCCCAGCATTTT.